What follows are 15 T cell receptor beta chains derived from one specimen sequenced in a study of CXCR3-negative and CXCR3-positive naive CD8 T cells. The study's findings and limits: Compared with CXCR3-negative naive cells, CXCR3-positive naive cells showed more hydrophobic TRB CDR3s.

cDNA libraries for TRB were generated by 5' RACE incorporating UMI labels. One entry per CDR3 protein, without DNA, is what TCRdb gives after re-calling the 5' RACE reads. The ten most abundant clones cover 0.82% of a sample with 75,000 to 100,000 distinct CDR3 sequences. Their recognized antigens are unknown. The specimen sequenced was naive CXCR3+ CD8+ T cells from blood. Subset noted: CD45RO-CCR7+CD27+CD95- naive CD8+ T cells expressing CXCR3 (TNR3+). The receptors originated from a human donor in good health. Some clones in this sample may be carry-over from other donors' samples.

The gene calls are TRBV20-1 and TRBJ2-3; TCRdb names TRBD2, which stays unverified in the absence of DNA. Per the germline V gene, CDR1 is DFQATT and CDR2 is SNEGSKA (reference sequence). CDR3 length: 17 residues. The CDR3 protein is CSAKLAGVPSVTDTQYF.

V is TRBV12-3 or TRBV12-4 and J is TRBJ2-3; TCRdb's D gene call, TRBD1, goes unchecked for lack of DNA. The length of the CDR3 is 11 residues. CDR3 loop: CVSGFADTQYF.

This rearrangement joins TRBV14 to TRBJ2-1; the D call of TRBD1 rests on TCRdb alone, since no DNA is present to check it. This CDR3 is 16 amino acids long. CDR1 SGHDN and CDR2 FVKESK come from the germline V gene. CDR3: CASSQVRGFWRGEQFF.

V and J are TRBV20-1 and TRBJ2-1; TCRdb lists TRBD2, though no DNA is available to test this call. The CDR3 runs 18 residues. The germline V gene has CDR1 DFQATT and CDR2 SNEGSKA (reference sequence). CDR3 protein: CSARETASGDLPYNEQFF.

The chain uses TRBV6-5 and TRBJ2-1; checking the TCRdb D call of TRBD2 is not possible without DNA. From germline, CDR1 is MNHEY and CDR2 SVGAGI. The CDR3 has 15 residues. CDR3 protein: CASSTTSGSPNEQFF.

J is TRBJ2-5 and V is TRBV5-6; TCRdb proposes TRBD2, but this gene call is untestable without DNA. The germline V gene encodes CDR1 SGHDT and CDR2 YYEEEE. The CDR3 is 15 residues long. Here the CDR3 reads CASSLLEEVGETQYF.

The chain combines TRBV7-7 with TRBJ2-6. The germline V gene encodes CDR1 SSHAT and CDR2 FNYEAQ (reference sequence). The CDR3 runs 15 residues. CDR3 protein: CASSQGPLGANVLTF.

The chain has TRBV6-1 and TRBJ2-7. Germline V gives CDR1 MNHNS, CDR2 SASEGT. This CDR3 region has 13 residues. The CDR3 reads CASSEEMHYEQYF.

The chain links TRBV7-2 to TRBJ2-1; no DNA is available, so the TRBD1 call from TCRdb remains unchecked. Germline loops: CDR1 SGHTA, CDR2 FQGNSA. The length of the CDR3 is 15 residues. The CDR3 reads CASSPRRAPYNEQFF.

The chain joins TRBV7-8 to TRBJ2-3; TCRdb proposes TRBD2, but this gene call is untestable without DNA. In germline, CDR1 is SGHVS, CDR2 FQNEAQ. This CDR3 spans 15 amino acids. CDR3 region: CASSLKAGRTDTQYF.

This chain joins TRBV18 and TRBJ2-3. Germline CDR1 and CDR2: KGHSH and LQKENI. CDR3 length equals 15 residues. CDR3 sequence: CASSPPGGSTDTQYF. Together with reference TRBV18 and TRBJ2-3, the CDR3 gives the full variable domain: NAGVMQNPRHLVRRRGQEARLRCSPMKGHSHVYWYRQLPEEGLKFMVYLQKENIIDESGMPKERFSAEFPKEGPSILRIQQVVRGDSAAYFCASSPPGGSTDTQYFGPGTRLTVL.

The chain uses TRBV4-3 and TRBJ2-3; TCRdb calls TRBD1, which cannot be checked without DNA. Germline V gene sequence: CDR1 LGHNA, CDR2 YSLEER. The CDR3 runs to 16 residues. The CDR3 loop is CASSHSGSGVGDTQYF.

V gene TRBV29-1 combines with J gene TRBJ1-2; TCRdb indicates TRBD1, and absent DNA this call remains unverified. The CDR3 has 12 residues. Germline V gene lookup returns CDR1 SQVTM and CDR2 ANQGSEA. CDR3 loop: CSVPGTGDGYTF.

The rearrangement uses TRBV10-3 and TRBJ2-7; TCRdb's D call of TRBD1 is untestable without DNA. Germline-derived CDR1 and CDR2 are ENHRY and SYGVKD. This CDR3 has 17 residues. This CDR3 reads CAISTPYRGEGEDEQYF.

The chain employs TRBV7-3 and TRBJ1-1; TCRdb returns TRBD1, unconfirmable since there is no DNA. The CDR3 contains 13 residues. Germline CDR1 and CDR2: SGHTA and FQGTGA. The CDR3 is CASSLTPGTEAFF.